The sequence of this T cell receptor beta chain was determined in a study of blood T cell repertoires in COVID-19. Study details: Acute and convalescent COVID-19 samples came from the United States, Italy and Spain. PBMCs, B-cell-depleted T cells, or T cells were the source of the cDNA or gDNA that made up the material.

The CDR3 loop spans 11 amino acids. Trimming took 4 bases from V and 7 from J, leaving 7 bases between them. Germline V gives CDR1 LNHDA, CDR2 SQIVND (reference sequence). This clone was picked up a small number of times. In the source study's methods: Amplification with reference gene primers provided the estimates of nucleated cell counts. Sequencing used immunoSEQ multiplex PCR; TCRdb keeps in-frame clones, though not all of them. That table furnishes V, J and clone size, whereas the DNA furnished D and trimming. The table lists around 30,000 clones, 85% to 90% of them singletons. The chain joins TRBV19 to TRBJ2-5, with D possibly being TRBD2 (5 bases). The TCR comes from a man between 60 and 75 years old with active COVID-19. The sample comprised peripheral blood. CDR3 region: CASSTAGTQYF. The CDR3 DNA is TGTGCCAGTAGTACTGCGGGGACCCAGTACTTC.